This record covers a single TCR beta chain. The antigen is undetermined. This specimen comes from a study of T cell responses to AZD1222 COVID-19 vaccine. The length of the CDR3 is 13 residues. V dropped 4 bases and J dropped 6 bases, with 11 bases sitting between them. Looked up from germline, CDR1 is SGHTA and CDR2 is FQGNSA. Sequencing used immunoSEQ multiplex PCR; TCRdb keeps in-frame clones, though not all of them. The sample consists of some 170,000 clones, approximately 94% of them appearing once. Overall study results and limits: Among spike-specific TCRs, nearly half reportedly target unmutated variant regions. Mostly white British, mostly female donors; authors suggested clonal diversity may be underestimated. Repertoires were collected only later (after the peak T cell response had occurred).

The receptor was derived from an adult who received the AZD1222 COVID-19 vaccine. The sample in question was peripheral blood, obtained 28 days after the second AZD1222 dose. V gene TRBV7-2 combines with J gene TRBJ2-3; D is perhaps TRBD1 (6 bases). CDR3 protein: CASSSQGRDTQYF. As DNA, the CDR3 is TGTGCCAGCAGCTCCCAGGGGCGGGATACGCAGTATTTT.